This T cell receptor beta chain was retrieved from a study of early T cells in non-severe SARS-CoV-2 infection. Molecules of cDNA were individually given unique molecular identifiers that were attached to them. TCRdb re-called the 5' RACE reads with MiXCR, one entry per CDR3 protein. The top ten clones hold 8% of a sample with just under 85,000 distinct CDR3 sequences, 8% to 13% of them seen once. V was clipped by 2 bases and J by 1 base; unmatched bases: 5. The germline gives CDR1 SGHTA, CDR2 FQGTGA. This CDR3 contains 16 residues. The sample holds a few counts of this clonotype. The chain uses TRBV7-3 and TRBJ2-5; 9 bases map to TRBD1. This receptor was obtained from an adult who was a healthcare worker with PCR-confirmed SARS-CoV-2 infection or an uninfected control (not recorded which). Source: whole blood, taken at baseline. The CDR3 coding sequence is TGTGCCAGCAGCTTAGGGACAGGGATGGTCCAAGAGACCCAGTACTTC. Residues: CASSLGTGMVQETQYF.